The entry that follows covers one TCR beta chain sequence. What it recognizes is unknown. Source study methods: After removing out-of-frame reads, around 2,000,000 distinct TCRbeta sequences remained. Libraries were prepared by immunoSEQ multiplex PCR; TCRdb keeps only in-frame clonotypes and omits some of them. The V and J calls and the clone size are those of that table, but D and trimming were determined from the DNA. In the table there are approximately 45,000 clones, 70% to 80% of which are singletons. This entry comes from a study of memory CD4+ T cells and cytomegalovirus serostatus. Study-level results: The CMV-associated TCR signature appears largely within the CD4+ memory repertoire. Of 150 to 200 reported CMV TCRbeta sequences, about 70 were found in memory CD4+ repertoires.

Single viable CD3+CD4+CD8-CD45RO+ cells were sorted as the memory CD4+ T cells. Trimming removed 4 bases from V and 7 bases from J; junction bases left unmatched: 3. This CDR3 is 13 amino acids long. From germline, CDR1 is LNHDA and CDR2 SQIVND (reference sequence). The chain links TRBV19 to TRBJ1-1; 10 bases align to TRBD1. The sequence was collected from an adult in good health and CMV-seronegative. The sequenced material came from memory CD4+ T cells from blood. Here the CDR3 reads CASSNRDRGEAFF. In nucleotides, the CDR3 is TGTGCCAGTAGTAACCGGGACAGGGGTGAAGCTTTCTTT. The full variable domain, in which reference TRBV19 and TRBJ1-1 provide the parts outside the CDR3, is DGGITQSPKYLFRKEGQNVTLSCEQNLNHDAMYWYRQDPGQGLRLIYYSQIVNDFQKGDIAEGYSVSREKKESFPLTVTSAQKNPTAFYLCASSNRDRGEAFFGQGTRLTVV.